This is a list of T cell receptor beta chains from one sample in a study of T cells after yellow fever vaccination. TCRdb itself ran the 5' RACE reads through MiXCR, one entry per CDR3 protein. The sample has some 350,000 distinct CDR3 sequences, 3% to 4.5% seen once. Sequences were derived from PBMCs, sampled 5 days after the yellow fever booster vaccination. These TCRs come from a man aged 18 to 30 who received the YFV17D yellow fever vaccine. Both conserved end residues are part of each CDR3. Each record gives: V gene, D gene, clone size, J gene, CDR3 DNA, CDR3 protein. The D gene is left open where the match is weak. Part of the rows lack a size; the others show once, few, many or a class for expanded clones.

TRBV27	NA	few	TRBJ2-7	TGTGCCAGCAGTTTATCTATCGGGGCAGGGGCAATTTACGAGCAGTACTTC	CASSLSIGAGAIYEQYF
TRBV5-1	NA	NA	TRBJ2-7	TGCGCCAGCAGCTTGGAAAATGATCAGCAGTACTTC	CASSLENDQQYF
TRBV5-4	NA	NA	TRBJ2-7	TGTGCCAGCAGCTTGAATGGGATGAGCTCCTACGAGCAGTACTTC	CASSLNGMSSYEQYF
TRBV9	TRBD1	few	TRBJ2-3	TGTGCCAGCAGCCGCGGACAGGACACAGATACGCAGTATTTT	CASSRGQDTDTQYF
TRBV7-8	NA	many	TRBJ1-5	TGTGCCAGCAGCACCAACGAAGGGCATAATCAGCCCCAGCATTTT	CASSTNEGHNQPQHF
TRBV29-1	NA	NA	TRBJ1-4	TGCAGCGGCGGCCTGGGGAATGAAAAACTGTTTTTT	CSGGLGNEKLFF
TRBV5-4	NA	many	TRBJ2-3	TGTGCCAGCAGCGACGGAGGGGATACGCAGTATTTT	CASSDGGDTQYF
TRBV5-1	TRBD2	many	TRBJ2-5	TGCGCCAGCAGCCCGGGATCTAGCGGGGGGTACCAAGAGACCCAGTACTTC	CASSPGSSGGYQETQYF
TRBV5-4	NA	NA	TRBJ1-1	TGTGCCAGCAGCGACAAGGGGAGGTTGGGCACTGAAGCTTTCTTT	CASSDKGRLGTEAFF
TRBV28	NA	NA	TRBJ2-1	TGTGCCAGCAGTCCTTCGCTCGGTATCAGGGCTACAAGATCCTACAATGAGCAGTTCTTC	CASSPSLGIRATRSYNEQFF
TRBV9	NA	NA	TRBJ2-2	TGTGCCAGCAAACCGGGGGACACCGGGGAGCTGTTTTTT	CASKPGDTGELFF
TRBV5-1	NA	many	TRBJ2-2	TGCGCCAGCAGCTTGGGGGCCGTGGCCGGGGAGCTGTTTTTT	CASSLGAVAGELFF
TRBV10-2	NA	NA	TRBJ2-3	TGCGCCCGCAGTGAGACACCAGATACGCAGTATTTT	CARSETPDTQYF
TRBV20-1	TRBD1	many	TRBJ1-2	TGCAGTGCTAGAGATCTCGGACAGGCGCTGAAAGGTGGCTACACCTTC	CSARDLGQALKGGYTF
TRBV12-3/TRBV12-4	TRBD1	NA	TRBJ1-1	TGTGCCAGCAGTTCCGGGACAGACAACACTGAAGCTTTCTTT	CASSSGTDNTEAFF
TRBV28	NA	few	TRBJ2-3	TGTGCCAGCAGGTTCCGCGGAGATACGCAGTATTTT	CASRFRGDTQYF
TRBV7-2	NA	few	TRBJ1-2	TGTGCCAGCAGCTTAAACACCAGGGGAGTCTATGGCTACACCTTC	CASSLNTRGVYGYTF
TRBV25-1	TRBD1	many	TRBJ1-1	TGTGCCAGCAGTGAATATGGAGGACAGGCGCGTGAAGCTTTCTTT	CASSEYGGQAREAFF
TRBV20-1	NA	NA	TRBJ2-3	TGCAGTGCTAGAGTATCACACGAGACCACAGATACGCAGTATTTT	CSARVSHETTDTQYF
TRBV5-1	NA	many	TRBJ1-4	TGCGCCAGCAGCCGTACTGGGAATAATGAAAAACTGTTTTTT	CASSRTGNNEKLFF
TRBV7-2	TRBD1	many	TRBJ2-3	TGTGCCAGCAGCTTACGGGACAGGTCCACAGATACGCAGTATTTT	CASSLRDRSTDTQYF
TRBV4-1	NA	few	TRBJ2-1	TGCGCCAGCAGCCAACCCTCTAGACCGAATGAGCAGTTCTTC	CASSQPSRPNEQFF
TRBV25-1	TRBD2	few	TRBJ2-7	TGTGCCAGCAGTGCTCATAGCGGGGGGGCCCGCGAGCAGTACTTC	CASSAHSGGAREQYF
TRBV7-8	TRBD2	few	TRBJ2-3	TGTGCCAGCAGTGTTTTACTAGCGGGGGGGACTAGCACAGATACGCAGTATTTT	CASSVLLAGGTSTDTQYF
TRBV27	NA	few	TRBJ1-1	TGTGCCAGCAGTACACGACCAAACACTGAAGCTTTCTTT	CASSTRPNTEAFF
TRBV12-3/TRBV12-4	TRBD1	NA	TRBJ2-6	TGTGCCAGCAGTCATACCCAGGGGGAAAATGCTGGGGCCAACGTCCTGACTTTC	CASSHTQGENAGANVLTF
TRBV18	NA	few	TRBJ1-5	TGTGCCAGCTCACCTATGTCCAGGGGAGCAGGTCAGCCCCAGCATTTT	CASSPMSRGAGQPQHF
TRBV5-1	NA	few	TRBJ2-3	TGCGCCAGCAGCCCGGATAACACAGATACGCAGTATTTT	CASSPDNTDTQYF
TRBV7-2	NA	few	TRBJ1-2	TGTGCCAGCAGCTCCCCCCGGGTCTATGGCTACACCTTC	CASSSPRVYGYTF
TRBV7-9	TRBD1	many	TRBJ1-1	TGTGCCAGCAGCGCAAAGGGGGCGCCTGAAGCTTTCTTT	CASSAKGAPEAFF